The sequence of this TCR beta chain was determined in a study of regulatory T cells in long-lasting Graves disease. This CDR3 spans 13 amino acids. V dropped 5 bases and J dropped 5 bases, with 12 bases sitting between them. Germline V gene sequence: CDR1 SGHAT, CDR2 FQNNGV. Through Arm-PCR of CDR3 regions and iRepertoire HTBI primers, TCR beta libraries were built. Using its own MiXCR run on the multiplex PCR reads, TCRdb lists one record per CDR3 protein. The data contain some 370,000 distinct CDR3 sequences, around 20% of them singletons. Time point given: persistent/refractory GD, antithyroid drugs over 5 years with positive TRAb. Researchers made the TCR library from RNA that was extracted from PBMCs. This clonotype appeared many times. What it binds is not known. Study results and caveats: The study found TRBV28, TRBJ1-2 and TRBJ2-5 favored in persistent disease. Analyses excluded thyroid tissue, covering peripheral blood alone.

The TCR was taken from a female donor with Graves disease. The material was peripheral blood mononuclear cells (PBMCs), obtained when the disease was refractory, from a patient treated with antithyroid drugs. The chain carries TRBV11-2 and TRBJ1-1, with D maybe TRBD1 (6 bases). The CDR3 DNA reads as TGTGCCAGCAGCGCGTCGCAGGGGACTGAAGCTTTCTTT. The encoded protein is CASSASQGTEAFF.